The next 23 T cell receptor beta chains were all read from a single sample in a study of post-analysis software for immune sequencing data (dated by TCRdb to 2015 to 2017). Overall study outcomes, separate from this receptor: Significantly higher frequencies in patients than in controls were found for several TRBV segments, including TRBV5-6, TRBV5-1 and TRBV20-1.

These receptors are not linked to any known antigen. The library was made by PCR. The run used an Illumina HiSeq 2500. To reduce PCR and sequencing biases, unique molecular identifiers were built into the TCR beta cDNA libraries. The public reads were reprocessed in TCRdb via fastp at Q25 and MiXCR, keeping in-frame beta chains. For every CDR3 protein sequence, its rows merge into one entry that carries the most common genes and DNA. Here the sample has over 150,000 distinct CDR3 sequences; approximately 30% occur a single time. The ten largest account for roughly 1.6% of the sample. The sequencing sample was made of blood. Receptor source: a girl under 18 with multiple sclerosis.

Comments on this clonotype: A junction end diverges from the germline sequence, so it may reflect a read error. CDR3 protein: CASSLFSEETQYF. CDR3 nucleotide sequence: TGTGCTAGCAGCTTATTCTCCGAAGAGACCCAGTACTTC. V usage is TRBV7-7 and J usage is TRBJ2-5; no firm D call. Germline CDR1 is SSHAT and CDR2 is FNYEAQ (reference sequence). This CDR3 comprises 13 residues.

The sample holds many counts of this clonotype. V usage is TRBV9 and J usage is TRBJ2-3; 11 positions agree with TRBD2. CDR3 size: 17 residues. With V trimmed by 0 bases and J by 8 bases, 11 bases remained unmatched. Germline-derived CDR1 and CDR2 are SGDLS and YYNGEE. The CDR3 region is CASSVEWGLAGGGTQYF. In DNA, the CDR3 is TGTGCCAGCAGCGTAGAATGGGGTCTAGCGGGAGGTGGTACGCAGTATTTT.

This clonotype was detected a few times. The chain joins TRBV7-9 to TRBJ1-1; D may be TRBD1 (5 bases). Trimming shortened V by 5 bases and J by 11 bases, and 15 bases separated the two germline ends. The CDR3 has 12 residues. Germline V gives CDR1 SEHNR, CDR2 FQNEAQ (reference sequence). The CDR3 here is CASSPDTLGAFF. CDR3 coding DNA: TGTGCCAGCAGCCCGGACACCCTGGGGGCTTTCTTT. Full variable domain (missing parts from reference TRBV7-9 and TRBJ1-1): DTGVSQNPRHKITKRGQNVTFRCDPISEHNRLYWYRQTLGQGPEFLTYFQNEAQLEKSRLLSDRFSAERPKGSFSTLEIQRTEQGDSAMYLCASSPDTLGAFFGQGTRLTVV.

Here the CDR3 reads CASSLQETQETQYF. The CDR3 DNA sequence: TGTGCCAGCAGTTTACAAGAGACCCAAGAGACCCAGTACTTC. The chain combines TRBV12-3 or TRBV12-4 with TRBJ2-5; no clear D gene. V shed 2 bases and J shed 1 base, with 8 bases lying between them. This CDR3 spans 14 amino acids.

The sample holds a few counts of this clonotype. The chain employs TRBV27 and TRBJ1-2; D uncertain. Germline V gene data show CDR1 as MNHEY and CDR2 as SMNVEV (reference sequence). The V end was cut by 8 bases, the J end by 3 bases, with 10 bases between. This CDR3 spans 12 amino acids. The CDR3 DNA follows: TGTGCCAGCGGGCGCGGCTACTATGGCTACACCTTC. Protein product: CASGRGYYGYTF.

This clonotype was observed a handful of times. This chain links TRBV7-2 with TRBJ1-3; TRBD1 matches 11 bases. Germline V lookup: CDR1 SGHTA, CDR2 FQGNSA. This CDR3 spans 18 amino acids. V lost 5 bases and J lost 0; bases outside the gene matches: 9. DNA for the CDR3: TGTGCCAGCAGCCCAAGGGTCGGGACAGGGGGCTCTGGAAACACCATATATTTT. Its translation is CASSPRVGTGGSGNTIYF.

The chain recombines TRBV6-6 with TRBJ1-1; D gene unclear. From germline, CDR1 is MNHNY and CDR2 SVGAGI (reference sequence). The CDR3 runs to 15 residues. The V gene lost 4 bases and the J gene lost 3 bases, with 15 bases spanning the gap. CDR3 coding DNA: TGTGCCAGCAGTTCGCCCCATAGGGAGGACACTGAAGCTTTCTTT. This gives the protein CASSSPHREDTEAFF.

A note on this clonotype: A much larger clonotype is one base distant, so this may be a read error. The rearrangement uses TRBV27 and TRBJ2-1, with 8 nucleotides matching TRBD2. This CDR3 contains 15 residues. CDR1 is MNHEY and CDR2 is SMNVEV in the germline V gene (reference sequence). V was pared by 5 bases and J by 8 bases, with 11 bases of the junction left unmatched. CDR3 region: CASSLSGSGYDEQFF. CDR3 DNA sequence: TGTGCCAGCAGTCTCAGCGGGAGTGGATACGATGAGCAGTTCTTC.

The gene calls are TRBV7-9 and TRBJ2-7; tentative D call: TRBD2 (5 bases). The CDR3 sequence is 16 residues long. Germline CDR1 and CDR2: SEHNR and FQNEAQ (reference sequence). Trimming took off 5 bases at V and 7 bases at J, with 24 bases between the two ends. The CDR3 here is CASSPREGAENVEQYF. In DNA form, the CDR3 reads TGTGCCAGCAGCCCCCGCGAGGGAGCGGAGAATGTTGAGCAGTACTTC.

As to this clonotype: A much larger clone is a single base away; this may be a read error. The CDR3 sequence: CASSQLSGSSEQYF. The CDR3 coding sequence is TGTGCCAGCAGTCAACTTAGCGGGAGCTCCGAGCAGTACTTC. The gene calls are TRBV12-3 or TRBV12-4 and TRBJ2-7; 9 nucleotides agree with TRBD2. J was trimmed by 6 bases and V by 5 bases; bases with no gene match: 8. The length of the CDR3 is 14 residues.

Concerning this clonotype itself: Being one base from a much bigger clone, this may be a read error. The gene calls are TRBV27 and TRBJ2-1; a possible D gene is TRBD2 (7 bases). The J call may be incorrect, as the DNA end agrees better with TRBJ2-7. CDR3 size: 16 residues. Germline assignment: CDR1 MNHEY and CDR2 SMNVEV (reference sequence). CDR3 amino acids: CASSGRGRDSYNEQYF. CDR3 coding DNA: TGTGCCAGCAGTGGAAGGGGGAGGGACTCCTACAATGAGCAGTACTTC.

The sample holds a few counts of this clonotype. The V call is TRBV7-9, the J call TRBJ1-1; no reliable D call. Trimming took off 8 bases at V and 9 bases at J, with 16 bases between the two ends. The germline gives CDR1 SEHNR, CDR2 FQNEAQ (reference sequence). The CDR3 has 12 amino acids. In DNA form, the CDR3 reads TGTGCCAGCCAGACCCCACCGAATAAAGCTTTCTTT. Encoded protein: CASQTPPNKAFF.

CDR3 sequence (DNA): TGCAGTGCACGAGGGGTCGATTACGAGCAGTACTTC. Its translation is CSARGVDYEQYF. The V gene is TRBV20-1, the J gene TRBJ2-4; D tentatively reads TRBD1 or TRBD2 (5 bases each). The end of the DNA aligns better with TRBJ2-7, so the J call may be wrong. The CDR3 has 12 amino acids. Germline loops: CDR1 DFQATT, CDR2 SNEGSKA (reference sequence).

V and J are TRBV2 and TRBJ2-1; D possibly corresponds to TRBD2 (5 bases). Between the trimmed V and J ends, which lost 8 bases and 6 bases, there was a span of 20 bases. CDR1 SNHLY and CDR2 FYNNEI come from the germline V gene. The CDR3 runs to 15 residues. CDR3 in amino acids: CASLSREIPGNEQFF. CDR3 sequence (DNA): TGTGCCAGCCTTTCGAGGGAGATCCCTGGCAATGAGCAGTTCTTC. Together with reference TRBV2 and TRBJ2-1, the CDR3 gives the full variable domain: EPEVTQTPSHQVTQMGQEVILRCVPISNHLYFYWYRQILGQKVEFLVSFYNNEISEKSEIFDDQFSVERPDGSNFTLKIRSTKLEDSAMYFCASLSREIPGNEQFFGPGTRLTVL.

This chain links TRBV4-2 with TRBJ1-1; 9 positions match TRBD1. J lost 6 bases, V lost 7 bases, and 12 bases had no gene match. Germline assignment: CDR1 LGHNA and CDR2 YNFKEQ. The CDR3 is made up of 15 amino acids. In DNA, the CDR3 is TGTGCCAGCACCACTTACAGGGGGCAGAGGTCTGAAGCTTTCTTT. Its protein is CASTTYRGQRSEAFF.

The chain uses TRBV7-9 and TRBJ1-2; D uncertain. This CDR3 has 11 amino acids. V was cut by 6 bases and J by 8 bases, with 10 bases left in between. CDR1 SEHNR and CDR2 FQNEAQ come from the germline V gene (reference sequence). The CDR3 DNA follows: TGTGCCAGCAGACGTAAAGGGGGCTACACCTTC. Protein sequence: CASRRKGGYTF.

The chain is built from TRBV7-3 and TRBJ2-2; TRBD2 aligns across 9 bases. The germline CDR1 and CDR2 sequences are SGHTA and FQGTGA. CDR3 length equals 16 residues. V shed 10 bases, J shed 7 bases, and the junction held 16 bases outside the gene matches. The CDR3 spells CATANFAGGPGGELFF. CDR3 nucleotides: TGTGCCACAGCCAATTTTGCGGGAGGGCCCGGCGGGGAGCTGTTTTTT.

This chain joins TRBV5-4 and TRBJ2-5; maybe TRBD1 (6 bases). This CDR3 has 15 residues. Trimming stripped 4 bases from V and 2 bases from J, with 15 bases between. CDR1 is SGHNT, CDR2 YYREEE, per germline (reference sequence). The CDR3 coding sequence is TGTGCCAGCAGCACCGACGGGACATCGCAAGAGACCCAGTACTTC. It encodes CASSTDGTSQETQYF. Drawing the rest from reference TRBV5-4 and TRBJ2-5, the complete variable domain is ETGVTQSPTHLIKTRGQQVTLRCSSQSGHNTVSWYQQALGQGPQFIFQYYREEENGRGNFPPRFSGLQFPNYSSELNVNALELDDSALYLCASSTDGTSQETQYFGPGTRLLVL.

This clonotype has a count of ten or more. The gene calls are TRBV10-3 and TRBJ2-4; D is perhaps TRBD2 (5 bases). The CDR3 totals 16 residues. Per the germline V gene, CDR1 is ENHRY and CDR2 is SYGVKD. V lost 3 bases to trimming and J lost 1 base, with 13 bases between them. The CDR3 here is CAISDRGDGAKNIQYF. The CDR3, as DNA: TGTGCCATCAGTGATCGGGGAGATGGTGCCAAAAACATTCAGTACTTC.

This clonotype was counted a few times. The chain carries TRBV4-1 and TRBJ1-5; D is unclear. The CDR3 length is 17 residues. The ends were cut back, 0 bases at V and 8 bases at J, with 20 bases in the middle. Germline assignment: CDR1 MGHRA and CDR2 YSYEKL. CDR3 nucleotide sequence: TGCGCCAGCAGCCAAGAGGGCCCAGGACTTGGACCGGAGCCCCAGCATTTT. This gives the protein CASSQEGPGLGPEPQHF.

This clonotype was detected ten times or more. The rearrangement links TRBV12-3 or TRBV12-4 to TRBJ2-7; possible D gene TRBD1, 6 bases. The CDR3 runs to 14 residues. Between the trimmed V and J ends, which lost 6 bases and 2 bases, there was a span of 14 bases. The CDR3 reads CASSPTGLAYEQYF. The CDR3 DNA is TGTGCCAGCAGCCCGACAGGACTCGCCTACGAGCAGTACTTC.

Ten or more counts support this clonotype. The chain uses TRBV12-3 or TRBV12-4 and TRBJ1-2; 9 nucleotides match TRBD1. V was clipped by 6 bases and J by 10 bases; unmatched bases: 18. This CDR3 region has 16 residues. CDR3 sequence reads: CASSRGAGQGSSDYTF. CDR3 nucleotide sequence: TGTGCCAGCAGCCGAGGCGCGGGACAGGGATCGAGCGACTACACCTTC.

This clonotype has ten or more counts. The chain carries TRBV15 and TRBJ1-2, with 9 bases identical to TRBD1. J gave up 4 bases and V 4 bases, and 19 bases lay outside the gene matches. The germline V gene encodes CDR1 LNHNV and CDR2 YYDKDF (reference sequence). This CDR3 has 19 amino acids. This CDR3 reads CATSTLGGQGPGGGYGYTF. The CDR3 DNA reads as TGTGCCACCAGCACTCTAGGAGGACAGGGGCCGGGGGGAGGCTATGGCTACACCTTC.